These 4 T cell receptor beta chains were all obtained from the same sample, sequenced in a study of cytomegalovirus exposure and HLA in healthy donors. PCR was performed using 60 Vbeta and 13 Jbeta primers. The repertoire was sequenced with immunoSEQ multiplex PCR; TCRdb's copy has only in-frame clones and lacks some. The sample records under 200,000 clones, roughly 13% being singletons. The sequenced sample was PBMCs. Receptors originate from a man aged 50 or older in good health and CMV-seropositive.

This clone was observed a few times. The J gene is TRBJ2-6, the V gene TRBV2; D unclear. The CDR3 is 14 amino acids. With 8 bases removed from V and 0 bases from J, the gap between germline ends came to 8 bases. Germline V gene data show CDR1 as SNHLY and CDR2 as FYNNEI. Here the CDR3 reads CASESDSGANVLTF. CDR3 nucleotide sequence: TGTGCCAGCGAGAGTGACTCTGGGGCCAACGTCCTGACTTTC.

This clone was seen a few times. J is TRBJ1-1 and V is TRBV2, with D uncertain. Germline CDR1 is SNHLY and CDR2 is FYNNEI. This CDR3 region has 12 residues. Trimming shortened V by 3 bases and J by 6 bases, and 8 bases separated the two germline ends. The CDR3 coding sequence is TGTGCCAGCAGTGACTCAATAGCTGAAGCTTTCTTT. This codes for CASSDSIAEAFF.

V and J are TRBV4-3 and TRBJ2-2; TRBD2 matches 11 bases. The length of the CDR3 is 17 residues. V was pared by 5 bases and J by 4 bases, with 9 bases of the junction left unmatched. Germline CDR1 and CDR2: LGHNA and YSLEER. CDR3 coding DNA: TGCGCCAGCAGCGCCGGGACTAGCGGAAGAACCACCGGGGAGCTGTTTTTT. Protein sequence: CASSAGTSGRTTGELFF.

This clone was counted a few times. This rearrangement joins TRBV15 to TRBJ2-7, with 8 bases aligning to TRBD1. The CDR3 extends over 14 amino acids. Germline lookup yields CDR1 LNHNV and CDR2 YYDKDF (reference sequence). V lost 4 bases and J lost 5; bases outside the gene matches: 7. CDR3 protein: CATSIYRGTHEQYF. CDR3 nucleotide sequence: TGTGCCACCAGCATTTACAGGGGGACCCACGAGCAGTACTTC.